The TCR beta chain under discussion was sequenced for a study of blood T cells in healthy people across ages. Study outcomes and limitations: Donors of long life had a larger count of naive CD4+ cells and greater diversity than aged donors. The study found TCR beta diversity correlated strongly with naive T cell percentage.

Sample-barcoded 5' priming and a J-beta primer mix drove a second PCR of 7 to 11 cycles. The yield of each sample was at least 3 million CDR3-containing paired-end reads. In TCRdb, the 5' RACE reads were re-called with MiXCR into one record per CDR3 protein. Among about 630,000 distinct CDR3 sequences listed, about 21% were seen once. Trimming removed 1 base from V and 3 bases from J, with 13 bases in between. This CDR3 comprises 15 residues. CDR1 KGHSH and CDR2 LQKENI come from the germline V gene. Donors were systemically healthy Caucasian individuals from Russia aged roughly 6 to 95 years. On this clonotype itself: Its antigen is still unknown.

What was sequenced was blood. The rearrangement links TRBV18 to TRBJ2-7; maybe TRBD1 (5 bases). The sequence derives from a man in his 70s in good health. In DNA, the CDR3 is TGTGCCAGCTCACCACGAGTCGCAGGGTACTACGAGCAGTACTTC. It specifies CASSPRVAGYYEQYF. The complete variable domain, with remaining parts taken from reference TRBV18 and TRBJ2-7, reads NAGVMQNPRHLVRRRGQEARLRCSPMKGHSHVYWYRQLPEEGLKFMVYLQKENIIDESGMPKERFSAEFPKEGPSILRIQQVVRGDSAAYFCASSPRVAGYYEQYFGPGTRLTVT.